This T cell receptor beta chain originates from a study of cytomegalovirus exposure and HLA in healthy donors. General study findings and limits: Most TCR sequences proved rare, with some public TCRs found in many donors. CMV serostatus was the only immune exposure information that was available.

With regard to this clone: The antigen is not known.

Per germline, CDR1 SGDLS and CDR2 YYNGEE. Between the trimmed V and J ends, which lost 4 bases and 0 bases, there was a span of 20 bases. The CDR3 extends over 17 amino acids. The PCR employed 60 Vbeta primers together with 13 Jbeta primers. The assay was immunoSEQ multiplex PCR, and TCRdb's table has in-frame clones only and misses some. This table holds 150,000 to 200,000 clones, about four fifths found once. This rearrangement joins TRBV9 to TRBJ2-7, with TRBD2 as a possible D gene (5 bases). This TCR was recovered from a young man in good health and CMV-seronegative. The sample taken for sequencing was PBMCs. The CDR3: CASSKYPSPLSSYEQYF. The CDR3 nucleotides are TGTGCCAGCAGCAAGTACCCTAGCCCGCTGAGCTCCTACGAGCAGTACTTC.